What follows describes a single T cell receptor (beta chain). These data originate in a study of T cells in localized non-small cell lung cancer. Only in-frame clones appear in the TCRdb table, and some are missing; sequencing was by immunoSEQ multiplex PCR. The sample lists 25,000 or so clones; 90% were seen once. This CDR3 is built from 16 residues. The V gene lost 2 bases and the J gene lost 0 bases, with 15 bases spanning the gap. Germline V gene data show CDR1 as SGHDT and CDR2 as YYEEEE. This material consisted of peripheral blood, taken before any cancer treatment. The sequence was obtained from a woman aged 35 to 70 with stage I lung adenocarcinoma. The chain employs TRBV5-6 and TRBJ2-7, with D uncertain. The CDR3 is CASSLFQDRSSYEQYF. Written as DNA, the CDR3 is TGTGCCAGCAGCTTATTCCAGGATAGGAGCTCCTACGAGCAGTACTTC.